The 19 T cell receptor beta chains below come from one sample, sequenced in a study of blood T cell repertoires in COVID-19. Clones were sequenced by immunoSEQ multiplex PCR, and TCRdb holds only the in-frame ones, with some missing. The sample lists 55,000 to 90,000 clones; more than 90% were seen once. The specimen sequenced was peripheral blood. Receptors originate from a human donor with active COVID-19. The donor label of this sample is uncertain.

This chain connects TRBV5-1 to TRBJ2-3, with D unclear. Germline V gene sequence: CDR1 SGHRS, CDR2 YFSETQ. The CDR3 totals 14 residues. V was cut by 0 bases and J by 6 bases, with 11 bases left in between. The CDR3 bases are TGCGCCAGCAGCTTGGAAAGCTACTCCGATACGCAGTATTTT. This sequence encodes CASSLESYSDTQYF.

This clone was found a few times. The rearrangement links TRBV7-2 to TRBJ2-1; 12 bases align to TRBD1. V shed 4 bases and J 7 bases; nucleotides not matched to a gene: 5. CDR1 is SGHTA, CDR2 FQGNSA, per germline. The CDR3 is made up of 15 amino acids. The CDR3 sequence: CASSWGQGAMNEQFF. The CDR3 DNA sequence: TGTGCCAGCAGCTGGGGACAGGGGGCAATGAATGAGCAGTTCTTC.

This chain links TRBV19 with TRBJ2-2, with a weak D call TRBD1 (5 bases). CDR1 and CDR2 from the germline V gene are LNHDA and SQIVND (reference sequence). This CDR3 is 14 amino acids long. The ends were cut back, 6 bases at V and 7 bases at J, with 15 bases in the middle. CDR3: CASSPTDFNGELFF. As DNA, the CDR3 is TGTGCCAGTAGCCCGACAGATTTTAACGGGGAGCTGTTTTTT. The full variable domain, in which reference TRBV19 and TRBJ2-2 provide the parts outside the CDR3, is DGGITQSPKYLFRKEGQNVTLSCEQNLNHDAMYWYRQDPGQGLRLIYYSQIVNDFQKGDIAEGYSVSREKKESFPLTVTSAQKNPTAFYLCASSPTDFNGELFFGEGSRLTVL.

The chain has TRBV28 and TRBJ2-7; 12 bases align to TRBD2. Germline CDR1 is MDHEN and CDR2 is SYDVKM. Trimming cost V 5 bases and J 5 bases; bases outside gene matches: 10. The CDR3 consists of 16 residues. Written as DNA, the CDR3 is TGTGCCAGCAGTCCTTGGACTAGCGGGATTTTGGACGAGCAGTACTTC. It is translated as CASSPWTSGILDEQYF.

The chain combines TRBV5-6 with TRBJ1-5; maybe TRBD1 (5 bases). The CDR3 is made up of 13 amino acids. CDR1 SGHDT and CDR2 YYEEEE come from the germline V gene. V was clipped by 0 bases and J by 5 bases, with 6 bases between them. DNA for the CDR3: TGTGCCAGCAGCTTGGGACAGTATCAGCCCCAGCATTTT. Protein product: CASSLGQYQPQHF.

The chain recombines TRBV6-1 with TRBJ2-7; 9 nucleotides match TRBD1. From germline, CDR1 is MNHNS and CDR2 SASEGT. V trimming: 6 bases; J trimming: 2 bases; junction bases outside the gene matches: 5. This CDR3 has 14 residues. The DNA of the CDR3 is TGTGCCAGCAGACTACAGGGGGCGACCTACGAGCAGTACTTC. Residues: CASRLQGATYEQYF.

The CDR3 sequence is CASSFGGMASTGQLYEQYF. CDR3 sequence (DNA): TGTGCCAGCAGTTTTGGGGGCATGGCGTCCACGGGACAACTATACGAGCAGTACTTC. The genes are TRBV6-2 or TRBV6-3 and TRBJ2-7, with TRBD1 as a possible D gene (6 bases). The CDR3 totals 19 residues. Trimming left V 4 bases short and J 4 bases short, with 29 bases between. Germline values: CDR1 MNHEY, CDR2 SVGEGT.

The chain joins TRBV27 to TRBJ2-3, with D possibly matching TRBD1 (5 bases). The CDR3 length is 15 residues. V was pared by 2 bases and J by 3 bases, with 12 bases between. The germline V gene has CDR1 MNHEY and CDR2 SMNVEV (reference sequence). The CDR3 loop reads CASSLRAGKTDTQYF. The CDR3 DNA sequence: TGTGCCAGCAGTTTAAGGGCAGGGAAGACAGATACGCAGTATTTT.

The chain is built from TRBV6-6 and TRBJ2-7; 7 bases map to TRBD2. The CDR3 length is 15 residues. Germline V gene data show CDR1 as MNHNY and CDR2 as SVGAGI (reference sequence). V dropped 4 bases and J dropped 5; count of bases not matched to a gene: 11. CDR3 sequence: CASSFPAGRTNEQYF. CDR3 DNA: TGTGCCAGCAGTTTCCCTGCCGGGAGGACAAACGAGCAGTACTTC.

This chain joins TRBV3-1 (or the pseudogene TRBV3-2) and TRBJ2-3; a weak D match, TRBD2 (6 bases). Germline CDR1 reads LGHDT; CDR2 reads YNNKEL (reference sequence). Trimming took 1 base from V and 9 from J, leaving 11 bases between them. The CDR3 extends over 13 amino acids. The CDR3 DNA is TGTGCCAGCAGCCAAGCTTCCCGGGAGACGCAGTATTTT. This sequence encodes CASSQASRETQYF.

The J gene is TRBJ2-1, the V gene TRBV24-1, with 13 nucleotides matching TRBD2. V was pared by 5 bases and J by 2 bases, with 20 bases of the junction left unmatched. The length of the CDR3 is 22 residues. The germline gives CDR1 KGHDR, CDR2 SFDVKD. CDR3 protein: CATSAGGRRTSGSPKTYNEQFF. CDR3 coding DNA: TGTGCCACCAGTGCGGGGGGGCGCAGGACTAGCGGGAGCCCCAAAACCTACAATGAGCAGTTCTTC.

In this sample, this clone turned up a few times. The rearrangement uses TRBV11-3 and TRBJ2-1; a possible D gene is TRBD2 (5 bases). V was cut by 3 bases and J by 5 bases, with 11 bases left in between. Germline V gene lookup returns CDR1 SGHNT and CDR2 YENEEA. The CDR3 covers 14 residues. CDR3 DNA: TGTGCCAGCAGCTTTGGTAGCGCGGACAATGAGCAGTTCTTC. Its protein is CASSFGSADNEQFF.

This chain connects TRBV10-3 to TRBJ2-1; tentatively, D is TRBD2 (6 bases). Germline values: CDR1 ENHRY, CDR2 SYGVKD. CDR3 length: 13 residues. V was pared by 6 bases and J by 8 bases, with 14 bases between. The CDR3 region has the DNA TGTGCCATCAGGGGGGGACTTGACCATGAGCAGTTCTTC. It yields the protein CAIRGGLDHEQFF.

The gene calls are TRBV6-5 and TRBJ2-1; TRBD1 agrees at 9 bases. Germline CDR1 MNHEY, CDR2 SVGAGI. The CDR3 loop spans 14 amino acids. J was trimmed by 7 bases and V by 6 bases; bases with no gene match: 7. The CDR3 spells CASSWDRVGNEQFF. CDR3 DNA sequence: TGTGCCAGCAGCTGGGACAGGGTGGGAAATGAGCAGTTCTTC.

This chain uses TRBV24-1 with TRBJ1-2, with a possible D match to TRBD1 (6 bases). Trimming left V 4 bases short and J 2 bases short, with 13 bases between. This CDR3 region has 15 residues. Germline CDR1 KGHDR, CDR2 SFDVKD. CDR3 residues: CATSDPTGSNYGYTF. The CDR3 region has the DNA TGTGCCACCAGTGACCCTACAGGGTCCAACTATGGCTACACCTTC.

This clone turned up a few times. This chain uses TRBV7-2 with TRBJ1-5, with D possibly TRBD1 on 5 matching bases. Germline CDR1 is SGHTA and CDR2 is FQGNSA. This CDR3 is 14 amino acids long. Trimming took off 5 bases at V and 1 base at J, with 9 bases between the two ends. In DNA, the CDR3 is TGTGCCAGCAGCATACGACAGAGCAATCAGCCCCAGCATTTT. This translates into CASSIRQSNQPQHF.

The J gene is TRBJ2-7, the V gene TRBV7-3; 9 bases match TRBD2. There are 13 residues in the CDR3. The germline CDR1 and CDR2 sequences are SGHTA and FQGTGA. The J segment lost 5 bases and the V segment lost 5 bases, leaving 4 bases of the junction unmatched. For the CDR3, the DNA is TGTGCCAGCAGCCTCCGACTAGCGGACGAGCAGTACTTC. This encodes CASSLRLADEQYF.

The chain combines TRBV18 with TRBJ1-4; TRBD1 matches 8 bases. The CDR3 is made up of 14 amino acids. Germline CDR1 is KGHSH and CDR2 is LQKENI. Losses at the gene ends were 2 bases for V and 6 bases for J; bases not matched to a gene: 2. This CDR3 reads CASSPGTGDEKLFF. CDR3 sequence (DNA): TGTGCCAGCTCACCAGGGACAGGAGATGAAAAACTGTTTTTT.

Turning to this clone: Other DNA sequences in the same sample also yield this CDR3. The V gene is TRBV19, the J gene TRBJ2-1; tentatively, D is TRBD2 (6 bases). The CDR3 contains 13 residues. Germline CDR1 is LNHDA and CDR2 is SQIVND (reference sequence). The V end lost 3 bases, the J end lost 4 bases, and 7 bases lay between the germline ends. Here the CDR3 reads CASSIGTYNEQFF. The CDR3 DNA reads TGTGCCAGTAGTATTGGGACTTACAATGAGCAGTTCTTC.